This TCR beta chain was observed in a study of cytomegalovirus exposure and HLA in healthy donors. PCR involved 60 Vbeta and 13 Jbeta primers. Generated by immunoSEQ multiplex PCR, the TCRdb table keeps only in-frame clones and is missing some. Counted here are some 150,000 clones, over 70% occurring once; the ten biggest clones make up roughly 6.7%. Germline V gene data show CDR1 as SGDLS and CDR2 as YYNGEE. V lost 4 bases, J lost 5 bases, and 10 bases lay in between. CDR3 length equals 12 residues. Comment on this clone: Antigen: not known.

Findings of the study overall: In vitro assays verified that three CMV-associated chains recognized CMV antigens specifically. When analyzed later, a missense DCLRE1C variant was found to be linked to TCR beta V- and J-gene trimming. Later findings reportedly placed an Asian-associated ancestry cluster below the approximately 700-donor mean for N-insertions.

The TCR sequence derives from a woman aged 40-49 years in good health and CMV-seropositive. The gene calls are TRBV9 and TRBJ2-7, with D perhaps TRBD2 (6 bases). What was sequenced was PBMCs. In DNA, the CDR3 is TGTGCCAGCAGCCCCGCGGGGAACGAGCAGTACTTC. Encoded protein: CASSPAGNEQYF.